This T cell receptor (beta chain) emerged from a study of identical twins. TCRdb independently ran MiXCR on the 5' RACE reads; one entry per CDR3 protein. This sample has hundreds of thousands of distinct CDR3 sequences; around 20% occur once, and the top ten carry approximately 4.3%. This clonotype was detected only a few times. CDR3 length: 12 amino acids. The V gene's germline CDR1 is LNHNV and CDR2 YYDKDF (reference sequence). The germline V and J ends were trimmed by 3 bases and 8 bases, with 10 bases remaining between them. These records were also assigned to another study, of T cells expressing NK-cell markers.

The sample comprised PBMCs. The TCR was taken from a woman younger than 35 in good health. The chain is built from TRBV15 and TRBJ1-2, with D possibly matching TRBD1 (5 bases). The CDR3 is CATSRGGTGYTF. CDR3 nucleotides: TGTGCCACCAGCAGGGGGGGAACCGGCTACACCTTC.